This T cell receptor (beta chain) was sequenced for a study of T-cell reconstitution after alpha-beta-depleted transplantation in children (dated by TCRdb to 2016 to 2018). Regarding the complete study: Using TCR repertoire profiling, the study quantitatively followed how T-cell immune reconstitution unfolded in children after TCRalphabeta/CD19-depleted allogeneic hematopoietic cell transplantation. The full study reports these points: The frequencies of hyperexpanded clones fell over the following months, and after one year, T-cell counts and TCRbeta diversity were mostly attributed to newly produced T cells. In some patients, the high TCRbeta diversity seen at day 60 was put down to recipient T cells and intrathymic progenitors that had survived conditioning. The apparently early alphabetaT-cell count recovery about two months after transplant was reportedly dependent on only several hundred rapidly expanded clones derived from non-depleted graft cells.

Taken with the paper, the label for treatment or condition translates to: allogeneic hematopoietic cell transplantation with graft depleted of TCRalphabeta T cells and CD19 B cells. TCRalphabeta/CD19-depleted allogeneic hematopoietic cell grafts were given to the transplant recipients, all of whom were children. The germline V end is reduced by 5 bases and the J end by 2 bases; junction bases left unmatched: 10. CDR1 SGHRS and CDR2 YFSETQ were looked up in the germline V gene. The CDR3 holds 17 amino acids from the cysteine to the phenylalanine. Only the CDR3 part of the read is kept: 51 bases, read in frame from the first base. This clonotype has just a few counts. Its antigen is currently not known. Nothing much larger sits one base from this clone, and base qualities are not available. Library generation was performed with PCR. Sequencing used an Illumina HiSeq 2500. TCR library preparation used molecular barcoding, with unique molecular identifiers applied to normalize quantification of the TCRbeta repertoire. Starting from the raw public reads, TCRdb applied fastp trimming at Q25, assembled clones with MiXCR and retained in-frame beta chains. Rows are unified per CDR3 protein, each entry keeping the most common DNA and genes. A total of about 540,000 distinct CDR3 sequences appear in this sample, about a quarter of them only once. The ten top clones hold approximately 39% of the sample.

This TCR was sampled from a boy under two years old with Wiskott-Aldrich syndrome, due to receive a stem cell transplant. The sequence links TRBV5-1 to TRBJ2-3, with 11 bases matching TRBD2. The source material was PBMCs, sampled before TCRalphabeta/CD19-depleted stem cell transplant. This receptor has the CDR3 CASSFNPGLAVTDTQYF. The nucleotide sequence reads TGCGCCAGCAGTTTTAACCCGGGACTAGCGGTCACAGATACGCAGTATTTT.